These T cell receptor beta chains were read from a single sample in a study of blood T cell repertoires in COVID-19. Libraries were prepared by immunoSEQ multiplex PCR; TCRdb keeps only in-frame clonotypes and omits some of them. The sample includes some 250,000 clones, approximately 87% of them seen just once. The sequenced sample consisted of peripheral blood. The receptors shown here come from a man between 60 and 75 years old with acute or convalescent COVID-19. The conserved cysteine and the conserved F or W are not part of the CDR3 here. The D gene is left open where the match is weak.

TRBJ2-7	TRBV7-9	.	ASSLATDEQY
TRBJ2-7	TRBV28	.	ASGDRQGSYEQY
TRBJ2-7	TRBV7-6	TRBD2	ASSMGLAGPLEQY
TRBJ2-7	TRBV7-8	TRBD1	ASSLRNRGPSYEQY
TRBJ2-7	TRBV6-1	.	ASSESRAHEQY
TRBJ1-2	TRBV6-1	.	ASSEFRSFYGYT
TRBJ1-5	TRBV11-2	.	ASSSRQLNQPQH
TRBJ2-1	TRBV6-2/TRBV6-3	.	ASSYLQVLGNEQF
TRBJ2-1	TRBV9	TRBD2	ASSVRGTSNEQF
TRBJ2-3	TRBV6-5	TRBD1	ASIATGGSTDTQY
TRBJ1-5	TRBV29-1	TRBD1	SVGGGGQPQH
TRBJ1-5	TRBV15	.	ATSRGEGTFNQPQH
TRBJ1-1	TRBV9	.	ASSLLIGTEAF
TRBJ2-5	TRBV5-4	.	ASSSGGKGRRETQY
TRBJ1-5	TRBV28	.	ASSLSWRGRDLSNQPQH